The source of this T cell receptor beta chain is a study of blood T cells in healthy people across ages. Findings and caveats of the study: PBMCs left unsorted prevented a conclusive naive versus antigen-experienced comparison.

Using a J-beta primer mix together with a sample-barcoded 5' primer, a second PCR was run for roughly 6 to 12 cycles. Every cDNA molecule bore a tag from a template-switch adaptor containing 12 random nucleotides. TCRdb analysed the 5' RACE reads with MiXCR anew, one entry per CDR3 protein. The sample consists of 1,500,000 or so distinct CDR3 sequences, approximately 60% of them appearing once. V lost 8 bases, J lost 0 bases, and 13 bases stayed unmatched. This CDR3 spans 17 amino acids. Germline CDR1 is SGHTA and CDR2 is FQGNSA. Comments on this clonotype: The antigen is not known.

Source material: blood. This receptor was identified in a man aged 18 to 29 in good health. The V and J genes are TRBV7-2 and TRBJ1-5; 7 bases fit TRBD1. The CDR3: CASGLGLGQLSNQPQHF. DNA for the CDR3: TGTGCCAGCGGGTTGGGATTGGGACAGCTTAGCAATCAGCCCCAGCATTTT.